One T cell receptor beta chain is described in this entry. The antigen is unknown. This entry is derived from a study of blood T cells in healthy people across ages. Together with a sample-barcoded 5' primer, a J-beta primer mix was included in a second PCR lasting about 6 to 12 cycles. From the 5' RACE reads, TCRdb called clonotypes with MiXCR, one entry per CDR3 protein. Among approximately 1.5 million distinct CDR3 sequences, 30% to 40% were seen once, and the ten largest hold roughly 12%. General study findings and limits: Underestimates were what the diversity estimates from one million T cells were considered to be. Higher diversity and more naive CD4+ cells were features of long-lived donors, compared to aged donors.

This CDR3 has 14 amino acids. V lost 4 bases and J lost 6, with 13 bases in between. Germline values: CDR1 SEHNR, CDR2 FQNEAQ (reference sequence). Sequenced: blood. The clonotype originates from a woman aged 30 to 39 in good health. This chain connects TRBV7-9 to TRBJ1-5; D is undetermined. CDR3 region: CASSSTSGVQPQHF. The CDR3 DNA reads TGTGCCAGCAGCTCGACATCAGGAGTTCAGCCCCAGCATTTT.